Each of the 23 T cell receptor beta chains below was sequenced from the same sample in a study of blood T cell repertoires in COVID-19. Assay used: immunoSEQ multiplex PCR; TCRdb lists only in-frame clones, some missing. The sample lists just over 250,000 clones, about 89% occurring once. Material: peripheral blood. The source of these receptors is a man in his forties or fifties who had recovered from COVID-19.

The gene calls are TRBV18 and TRBJ2-4; the D is unclear. Germline-derived CDR1 and CDR2 are KGHSH and LQKENI. The V gene lost 4 bases and the J gene lost 2 bases, with 15 bases spanning the gap. The CDR3 runs to 16 residues. The CDR3 region is CASSLLPQVSKNIQYF. The CDR3 region has the DNA TGTGCCAGCTCACTTCTTCCCCAGGTTTCCAAAAACATTCAGTACTTC. Using reference TRBV18 and TRBJ2-4 for the parts outside the CDR3, the full variable domain is NAGVMQNPRHLVRRRGQEARLRCSPMKGHSHVYWYRQLPEEGLKFMVYLQKENIIDESGMPKERFSAEFPKEGPSILRIQQVVRGDSAAYFCASSLLPQVSKNIQYFGAGTRLSVL.

This chain joins TRBV6-2 or TRBV6-3 and TRBJ2-3, with 11 bases identical to TRBD2. The germline V gene has CDR1 MNHEY and CDR2 SVGEGT. The CDR3 has 19 residues. Trimming cost V 3 bases and J 1 base; bases outside gene matches: 12. In DNA, the CDR3 is TGTGCCAGCAGTTATCCCCAAAAGACTAGCGGGGCTCGCACAGATACGCAGTATTTT. Residues: CASSYPQKTSGARTDTQYF.

V is TRBV4-3 and J is TRBJ1-4, with 9 bases fitting TRBD1. Looked up from germline, CDR1 is LGHNA and CDR2 is YSLEER. V trimming: 1 base; J trimming: 8 bases; junction bases outside the gene matches: 2. The CDR3 covers 14 residues. As DNA, the CDR3 is TGCGCCAGCAGCCAAGGGACAGGGGAGGAAAAACTGTTTTTT. Its protein product is CASSQGTGEEKLFF.

This chain joins TRBV4-3 and TRBJ1-1; D is possibly TRBD1 (6 bases). V was clipped by 4 bases and J by 2 bases, with 23 bases between them. Per the germline V gene, CDR1 is LGHNA and CDR2 is YSLEER. The CDR3 loop spans 18 amino acids. CDR3 amino acids: CASSLWDTNPMYNTEAFF. The CDR3 DNA reads TGCGCCAGCAGCCTATGGGACACCAATCCTATGTACAACACTGAAGCTTTCTTT.

The chain combines TRBV27 with TRBJ2-5; D not certain. Germline V gene data show CDR1 as MNHEY and CDR2 as SMNVEV (reference sequence). Trimming pared 5 bases from V and 2 bases from J, leaving 9 bases between. This CDR3 contains 13 residues. In DNA, the CDR3 is TGTGCCAGCAGTCTATACTATCAAGAGACCCAGTACTTC. It specifies CASSLYYQETQYF.

Only a few counts were recorded for this clone. The chain employs TRBV27 and TRBJ2-1; D uncertain. The CDR3 extends over 11 amino acids. V dropped 2 bases and J dropped 9 bases, with 5 bases sitting between them. Germline V lookup: CDR1 MNHEY, CDR2 SMNVEV (reference sequence). This chain's CDR3 is CASSLVGEQFF. The CDR3 DNA sequence: TGTGCCAGCAGTTTAGTCGGTGAGCAGTTCTTC.

This chain links TRBV7-9 with TRBJ2-5, with TRBD1 identical over 7 bases. Trimming cost V 1 base and J 4 bases; bases outside gene matches: 3. Germline assignment: CDR1 SEHNR and CDR2 FQNEAQ (reference sequence). This CDR3 comprises 14 residues. CDR3 nucleotide sequence: TGTGCCAGCAGCTTAGTAGGGGGCTCAGAGACCCAGTACTTC. Translation: CASSLVGGSETQYF.

This rearrangement joins TRBV18 to TRBJ1-4, with D unresolved. CDR3 length equals 15 residues. Looked up from germline, CDR1 is KGHSH and CDR2 is LQKENI. V lost 3 bases and J lost 8, with 16 bases in between. In DNA, the CDR3 is TGTGCCAGCTCACCGAACCAGGAGGGAAGGGAAAAACTGTTTTTT. This gives the protein CASSPNQEGREKLFF.

This clone was counted once. The chain is built from TRBV5-1 and TRBJ1-1, with 10 bases lining up with TRBD1. The CDR3 is 17 amino acids. Looked up from germline, CDR1 is SGHRS and CDR2 is YFSETQ. V lost 0 bases, J lost 5 bases, and 10 bases stayed unmatched. The CDR3 reads CASSLGPRQGAGTEAFF. The DNA for the CDR3 is TGCGCCAGCAGCTTGGGACCTAGACAGGGGGCGGGAACTGAAGCTTTCTTT.

The chain joins TRBV6-2 or TRBV6-3 to TRBJ2-7; 13 bases fit TRBD2. The V gene's germline CDR1 is MNHEY and CDR2 SVGEGT. Trimming cost V 0 bases and J 2 bases; bases outside gene matches: 10. The CDR3 is 19 residues long. CDR3 amino acids: CASSYSPLAGGPSPYEQYF. The DNA for the CDR3 is TGTGCCAGCAGTTACTCCCCACTAGCGGGAGGGCCGTCCCCCTACGAGCAGTACTTC.

The gene calls are TRBV14 and TRBJ2-1, with 11 bases that match TRBD2. Germline CDR1 reads SGHDN; CDR2 reads FVKESK. The CDR3 is made up of 17 amino acids. V lost 4 bases to trimming and J lost 2 bases; unmatched junction nucleotides: 7. CDR3: CASSPALAGGPYNEQFF. CDR3 DNA sequence: TGTGCCAGCAGCCCAGCCTTAGCGGGAGGGCCCTACAATGAGCAGTTCTTC.

The table lists this clone with a few counts. The chain uses TRBV5-1 and TRBJ2-7, with 7 bases fitting TRBD2. CDR1 is SGHRS, CDR2 YFSETQ, per germline. Trimming took 3 bases from V and 4 from J; bases not matched to a gene: 10. The CDR3 is made up of 15 amino acids. The CDR3 region is CASSSLSGLSYEQYF. In nucleotides, the CDR3 is TGCGCCAGCAGCTCCCTTTCGGGACTATCTTACGAGCAGTACTTC.

The V gene is TRBV30, the J gene TRBJ1-1, with 9 bases aligning to TRBD1. CDR3 length equals 13 residues. Germline-derived CDR1 and CDR2 are GTSNPN and SVGIG (reference sequence). V dropped 7 bases and J dropped 5; count of bases not matched to a gene: 8. The CDR3 region is CAYIDRGVTEAFF. CDR3 bases: TGTGCCTACATAGACAGGGGGGTAACTGAAGCTTTCTTT.

The chain combines TRBV6-5 with TRBJ2-5; D is perhaps TRBD1 (6 bases). The CDR3 length is 15 residues. Germline assignment: CDR1 MNHEY and CDR2 SVGAGI. V dropped 2 bases and J dropped 5 bases, with 15 bases sitting between them. The CDR3, as DNA: TGTGCCAGCAGTTACGGCAGGGGACATATGGAGACCCAGTACTTC. It codes for CASSYGRGHMETQYF.

This chain joins TRBV7-2 and TRBJ2-1, with 12 bases aligning to TRBD1. Germline CDR1 and CDR2: SGHTA and FQGNSA. The CDR3 extends over 15 amino acids. Trimming cost V 3 bases and J 8 bases; bases outside gene matches: 5. Written as DNA, the CDR3 is TGTGCCAGCAGCTTGGGACAGGGGGCTATAGATGAGCAGTTCTTC. This gives the protein CASSLGQGAIDEQFF.

This sequence joins TRBV7-2 and TRBJ2-4, with unresolved D. The CDR3 contains 16 residues. The ends were cut back, 1 base at V and 0 bases at J, with 10 bases in the middle. Germline CDR1 and CDR2: SGHTA and FQGNSA. CDR3 sequence reads: CASSLGGRLAKNIQYF. In DNA, the CDR3 is TGTGCCAGCAGCTTAGGTGGCAGACTAGCCAAAAACATTCAGTACTTC.

The chain recombines TRBV11-2 with TRBJ1-2; TRBD1 is a possible D gene (6 bases). Looked up from germline, CDR1 is SGHAT and CDR2 is FQNNGV. V was shortened by 0 bases and J by 2 bases, with 10 bases between the two germline ends. The CDR3 totals 15 residues. CDR3 nucleotide sequence: TGTGCCAGCAGCTTAGATCAGCAGGGGAACTATGGCTACACCTTC. It yields the protein CASSLDQQGNYGYTF.

The chain employs TRBV12-3 or TRBV12-4 and TRBJ2-3; tentative D call: TRBD2 (6 bases). The length of the CDR3 is 13 residues. V was shortened by 6 bases and J by 8 bases, with 15 bases between the two germline ends. CDR3 nucleotides: TGTGCCAGCAGCATAGCGCCCGGGGGTACGCAGTATTTT. Amino acids: CASSIAPGGTQYF.

This chain joins TRBV7-2 and TRBJ2-5; TRBD2 agrees at 12 bases. The CDR3 sequence is 16 residues long. The germline CDR1 and CDR2 sequences are SGHTA and FQGNSA. V lost 5 bases to trimming and J lost 6 bases; unmatched junction nucleotides: 10. The chain's CDR3 is CASSPDLAGGTKTQYF. The DNA of the CDR3 is TGTGCCAGCAGCCCTGACCTAGCGGGAGGGACAAAGACCCAGTACTTC.

The V call is TRBV5-6, the J call TRBJ1-1, with 8 positions matching TRBD1. The CDR3 is made up of 13 amino acids. Germline V gives CDR1 SGHDT, CDR2 YYEEEE. With 4 bases clipped from V and 7 bases from J, the junction kept 6 bases outside the gene matches. The CDR3 protein is CASSGGQGLEAFF. CDR3 bases: TGTGCCAGCAGCGGAGGACAGGGCCTTGAAGCTTTCTTT. Full variable domain (missing parts from reference TRBV5-6 and TRBJ1-1): DAGVTQSPTHLIKTRGQQVTLRCSPKSGHDTVSWYQQALGQGPQFIFQYYEEEERQRGNFPDRFSGHQFPNYSSELNVNALLLGDSALYLCASSGGQGLEAFFGQGTRLTVV.

V gene TRBV19 combines with J gene TRBJ1-1, with 8 bases that match TRBD1. The CDR3 spans 15 residues. CDR1 LNHDA and CDR2 SQIVND come from the germline V gene (reference sequence). J gave up 4 bases and V 2 bases, and 6 bases lay outside the gene matches. CDR3 sequence (DNA): TGTGCCAGTAGTATAATCCAGGGGGCGATCACTGAAGCTTTCTTT. Translated, it gives CASSIIQGAITEAFF.

The rearrangement uses TRBV7-9 and TRBJ2-3, with 13 bases that match TRBD2. J was trimmed by 4 bases and V by 3 bases; bases with no gene match: 10. Germline CDR1 is SEHNR and CDR2 is FQNEAQ (reference sequence). The CDR3 is 18 residues long. This CDR3 reads CASSFMVGGLAGADTQYF. The CDR3, as DNA: TGTGCCAGCAGCTTCATGGTTGGCGGACTAGCGGGAGCAGATACGCAGTATTTT.

The genes are TRBV7-9 and TRBJ2-3; D is uncertain. Germline V lookup: CDR1 SEHNR, CDR2 FQNEAQ (reference sequence). Deletions cut 5 bases from V and 8 bases from J, with 11 bases between. This CDR3 has 12 residues. CDR3 sequence (DNA): TGTGCCAGCAGCCCCCCCCCAGGTACGCAGTATTTT. Translation gives CASSPPPGTQYF. Full variable domain (remainder filled in from reference TRBV7-9 and TRBJ2-3): DTGVSQNPRHKITKRGQNVTFRCDPISEHNRLYWYRQTLGQGPEFLTYFQNEAQLEKSRLLSDRFSAERPKGSFSTLEIQRTEQGDSAMYLCASSPPPGTQYFGPGTRLTVL.